Described below is a single TCR beta chain sequence and its context. Its target is not known. The data derive from a study of T cell responses to AZD1222 COVID-19 vaccine. Study-level points and caveats: Nearly half of spike-specific TCRs reportedly target unmutated variant regions. Clonal diversity may have been underestimated, and the donors were mostly white British, with more females than males.

V lost 0 bases and J 0 bases, leaving 7 bases between the germline ends. CDR3 size: 15 residues. Germline CDR1 reads SGHTA; CDR2 reads FQGTGA. TCRdb's copy holds only in-frame clones and misses some; the assay was immunoSEQ multiplex PCR. The sample lists approximately 140,000 clones, more than 70% occurring once. This chain connects TRBV7-3 to TRBJ2-3; D remains unclear. This material consisted of peripheral blood, taken on day 0 of AZD1222 vaccination. This sequence originates from an adult in good health. CDR3 region: CASSLTFTSTDTQYF. The CDR3, as DNA: TGTGCCAGCAGCTTAACGTTTACCAGCACAGATACGCAGTATTTT.